This T cell receptor (beta chain) was identified in a study of OX40 agonist ivuxolimab in advanced cancers. With regard to the full study: Ivuxolimab was a fully human IgG2 agonistic monoclonal antibody targeting the costimulatory receptor OX40 (CD134). The paper covers the monotherapy dose-escalation part of the phase I ivuxolimab trial, which included N ≈ 52 patients. Three dose-escalation patients achieved partial responses, one with hepatocellular carcinoma and two with cutaneous melanoma. A male proportion of 82.7% and a mean age of around 60 years, ranging from about 23 to 90, were recorded for the dose-escalation cohort. Patients were allowed to have had prior anti-PD-1, anti-PD-L1 or anti-CTLA-4 therapy, and 30% to 50% of the dose-escalation patients had previously received checkpoint inhibitors. Of the approximately 50 dose-escalation patients, hepatocellular carcinoma was present in about 19, melanoma in roughly 15, renal cell carcinoma in 9 and head and neck cancer in 9. Intravenous ivuxolimab was administered to patients every 2 weeks at six dose levels: 0.01, 0.1, 0.3, 1.5, 3 and 10 mg/kg. Peripheral TCRbeta sequencing was intended to test whether TCR sequence diversity was altered and clonal T-cell expansion was caused by ivuxolimab.

Study-wide findings and limitations: Low levels of normalized T-cell clonal expansion were also shown by some nonresponding patients. At doses of 0.1 to 3.0 mg/kg, clonal expansion of both CD4+ and CD8+ T cells in blood was seen between baseline and week 6. In partial responders in the 0.1-3.0 mg/kg groups, normalized peripheral clonal expansion was found to be among the lowest, especially among CD8+ T cells. On average, CD8+ T cells showed more expanded clones than CD4+ T cells after ivuxolimab. The antigen specificity of the peripheral T cells that underwent clonal expansion was not determined.

With regard to this clone: This clone's antigen is unknown. It has no much larger one-base neighbor in the sample; base qualities were not kept.

The trial excluded patients who had a history of autoimmune disease or were on systemic immunosuppression. Peripheral blood for TCR sequencing was collected from all dose cohorts at baseline, on cycle 4 day 1, and on cycle 7 day 1. The samples were taken from a phase I, first-in-human, multicenter, open-label dose-escalation trial of ivuxolimab. The trial enrolled adults with locally advanced or metastatic head and neck squamous cell, hepatocellular, melanoma or renal cell carcinoma. Before TCR sequencing, CD4+ T cells and CD8+ T cells were sorted from peripheral blood as separate populations. Trimming takes 5 bases off V and 8 bases off J; junction bases not matched to a gene: 23. The germline V gene encodes CDR1 LNHDA and CDR2 SQIVND (reference sequence). The CDR3 runs 19 residues from the cysteine to the phenylalanine. Of all the DNA, just the CDR3 is kept, 57 bases in frame from base 1. To sequence the TCRbeta CDR3 region, genomic DNA was isolated from the sorted cells. The immunoSEQ Assay was used to sequence the TCRbeta CDR3 regions. Imported from immuneACCESS, the table was reduced by TCRdb to in-frame sequences with V and J called. These copies leave out some clones; in studies compared against another copy, an unresolved V gene accounts for under half, and the cause of the remainder is not known. Counted in this sample were approximately 90,000 clones; under 95% of them appeared once. Of the sample, approximately 1.5% is held by the ten largest clones.

This sample comprised CD4+ or CD8+ T cells sorted from blood, obtained in a trial of the OX40 agonist ivuxolimab. The origin of this receptor is an adult with an advanced solid tumor such as melanoma, head and neck, liver or kidney cancer. Recombination joined TRBV19 with TRBJ1-2, and TRBD1 aligns with 10 junction nucleotides. The nucleotides are TGTGCCAGTAGTCATGACCTTCGGGCCTCCTGGGACAGGGGCGGCGGCTACACCTTC. Its protein is CASSHDLRASWDRGGGYTF.